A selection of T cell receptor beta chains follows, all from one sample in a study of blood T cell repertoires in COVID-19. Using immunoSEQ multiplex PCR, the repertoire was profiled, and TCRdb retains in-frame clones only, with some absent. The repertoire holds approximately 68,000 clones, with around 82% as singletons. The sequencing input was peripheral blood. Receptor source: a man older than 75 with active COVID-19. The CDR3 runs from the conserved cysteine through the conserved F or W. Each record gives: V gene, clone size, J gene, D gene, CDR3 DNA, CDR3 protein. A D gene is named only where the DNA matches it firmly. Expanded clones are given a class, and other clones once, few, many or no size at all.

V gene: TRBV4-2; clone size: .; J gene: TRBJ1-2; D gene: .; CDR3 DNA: TGTGCCAGCAGCCAAGACCAGGATGGGCGCTATGGCTACACCTTC; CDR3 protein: CASSQDQDGRYGYTF
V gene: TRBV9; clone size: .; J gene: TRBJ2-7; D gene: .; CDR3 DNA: TGTGCCAGCAGCCCACCCGGACTCTACGAGCAGTACTTC; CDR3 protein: CASSPPGLYEQYF
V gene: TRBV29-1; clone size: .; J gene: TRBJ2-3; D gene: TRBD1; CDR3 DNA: TGCAGCGTTGAAGGACGGGCTGGGGGGACAGGGTACACAGATACGCAGTATTTT; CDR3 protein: CSVEGRAGGTGYTDTQYF
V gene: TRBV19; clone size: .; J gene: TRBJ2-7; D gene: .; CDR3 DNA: TGTGCCAGTAGTATCGGCACCCGGGGAATCTACGAGCAGTACTTC; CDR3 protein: CASSIGTRGIYEQYF
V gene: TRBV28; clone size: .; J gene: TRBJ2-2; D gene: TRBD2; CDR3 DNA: TGTGCCAGCACCTCATGGGGACTAGCGAGCTCCCCCGGGGAGCTGTTTTTT; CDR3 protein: CASTSWGLASSPGELFF
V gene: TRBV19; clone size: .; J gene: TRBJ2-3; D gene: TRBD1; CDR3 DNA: TGTGCCAGTAGTATGGACAGGGGAAGAGATACGCAGTATTTT; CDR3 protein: CASSMDRGRDTQYF
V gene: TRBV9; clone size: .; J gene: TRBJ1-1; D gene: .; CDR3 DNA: TGTGCCAGCAGCGGACAGGACGAAGAGCCTGAAGCTTTCTTT; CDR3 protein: CASSGQDEEPEAFF
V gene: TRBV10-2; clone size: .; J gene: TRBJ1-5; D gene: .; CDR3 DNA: TGCGCCAGCAGGGATTGGACAGACAATCAGCCCCAGCATTTT; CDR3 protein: CASRDWTDNQPQHF
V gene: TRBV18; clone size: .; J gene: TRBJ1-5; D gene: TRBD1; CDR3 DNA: TGTGCCAGCTCACCATCAGGGGGCGAAGGGGATCAGCCCCAGCATTTT; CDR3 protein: CASSPSGGEGDQPQHF
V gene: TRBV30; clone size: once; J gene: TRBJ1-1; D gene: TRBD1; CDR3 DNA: TGTGCCTGGAGATATAAGACAGGGGGGAACACTGAAGCTTTCTTT; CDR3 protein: CAWRYKTGGNTEAFF
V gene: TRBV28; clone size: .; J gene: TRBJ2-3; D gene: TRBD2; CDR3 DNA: TGTGCCAGCATCACATCGACTAGCGAGTCAGATACGCAGTATTTT; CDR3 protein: CASITSTSESDTQYF
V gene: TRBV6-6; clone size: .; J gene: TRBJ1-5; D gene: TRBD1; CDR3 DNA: TGTGCCAGCAGCCGGGACAGGGCCAGCAATCAGCCCCAGCATTTT; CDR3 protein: CASSRDRASNQPQHF
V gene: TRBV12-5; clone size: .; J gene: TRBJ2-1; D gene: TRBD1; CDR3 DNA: TGTGCTAGTGGTTTGGGGCAGGGGGCTTTCGGGGATGAGCAGTTCTTC; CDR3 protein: CASGLGQGAFGDEQFF
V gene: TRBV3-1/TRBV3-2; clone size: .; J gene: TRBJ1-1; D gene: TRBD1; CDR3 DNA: TGTGCCAGCAGCGCAGGGGGCGCGGGAACTGAAGCTTTCTTT; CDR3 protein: CASSAGGAGTEAFF
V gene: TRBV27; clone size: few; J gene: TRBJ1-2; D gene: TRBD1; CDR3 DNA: TGTGCCAGCAGTTTCGCAGGGGGCAAGGGCTACACCTTC; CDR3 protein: CASSFAGGKGYTF
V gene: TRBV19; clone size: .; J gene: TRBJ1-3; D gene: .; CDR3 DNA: TGTGCCAGTGCTGCAGGGGTTGGGGACACCATATATTTT; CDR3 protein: CASAAGVGDTIYF
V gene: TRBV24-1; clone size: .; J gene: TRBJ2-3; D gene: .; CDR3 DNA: TGTGCCACCAGTGACATAGCCCGGGATGGCACAGATACGCAGTATTTT; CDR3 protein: CATSDIARDGTDTQYF
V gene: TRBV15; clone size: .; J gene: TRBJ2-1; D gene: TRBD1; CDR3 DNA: TGTGCCACCAGCAGTCCGGGACAGGGTGCGCAGCAGTTCTTC; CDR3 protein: CATSSPGQGAQQFF